This T cell receptor beta chain comes out of a study of shared clonotypes between healthy human individuals. Generated by immunoSEQ multiplex PCR, the TCRdb table keeps only in-frame clones and is missing some. The data hold about 2.1 million clones, with about 93% observed a single time. Terminally differentiated effector memory CD45RA+ cells were excluded from the naive CD8 cells, which were CD45RO-negative and positively selected for CCR7. In germline, CDR1 is MGHRA, CDR2 YSYEKL. This CDR3 is 15 amino acids long. Trimming removed 0 bases at V and 4 bases at J, with 12 bases between. This TCR came from a man between 18 and 29 years old in good health. Some clones in this sample may be carry-over from other donors' samples. The chain recombines TRBV4-1 with TRBJ1-1; D ambiguous. Input material: naive CD8+ T cells from PBMCs. Written as DNA, the CDR3 is TGCGCCAGCAGCCAAGATGTGGCCCCGAGCACTGAAGCTTTCTTT. Protein sequence: CASSQDVAPSTEAFF.